The 5 T cell receptor beta chains presented below share a single source sample, sequenced in a study of shared clonotypes between healthy human individuals (TCRdb year 2020). To prepare the library, the immunoSEQ multiplex PCR assay was applied. The immuneACCESS repertoire file appears here via TCRdb, limited to in-frame rearrangements. These files lack a portion of the clones; in checked studies, under half of the deficit traces to unresolved V genes, and the cause of the others is not known. The sample contains roughly 1,500,000 clones, around 98.5% of them found a single time. The top ten constitute about 0.4% of the sample. Sample: naive CD4+ T cells sorted from blood. Explained via the paper, the cell subset or site label denotes: CD45RA+ positively selected. Every receptor here comes from a man in his thirties or forties in good health.

This chain links TRBV18 with TRBJ2-4; D gene uncertain. CDR1 is KGHSH and CDR2 is LQKENI in the germline V gene. V was clipped by 0 bases and J by 0 bases, with 12 bases between them. This CDR3 contains 17 residues. In DNA, the CDR3 is TGTGCCAGCTCACCACCGGTAAGATTAGGAGCCAAAAACATTCAGTACTTC. Residues: CASSPPVRLGAKNIQYF.

The chain joins TRBV10-3 to TRBJ1-2, with 9 bases lining up with TRBD1. The CDR3 length is 13 residues. Germline V CDR1 and CDR2: ENHRY, SYGVKD. V dropped 9 bases and J dropped 8; count of bases not matched to a gene: 10. CDR3 amino acids: CAMGQGTGRGYTF. The CDR3, as DNA: TGTGCCATGGGACAGGGTACGGGTCGAGGCTACACCTTC.

This chain connects TRBV6-1 to TRBJ2-3; 10 nucleotides match TRBD2. Germline CDR1 and CDR2: MNHNS and SASEGT. The ends lost 6 bases at V and 5 bases at J; junction bases unmatched: 8. This CDR3 comprises 15 residues. This chain's CDR3 is CASRKGLAQGDTQYF. The CDR3 DNA is TGTGCCAGCAGAAAGGGACTAGCGCAGGGAGATACGCAGTATTTT.

This sequence joins TRBV4-2 and TRBJ2-7; TRBD2 matches at 8 bases. The length of the CDR3 is 15 residues. Germline loops: CDR1 LGHNA, CDR2 YNFKEQ. Germline trimming cut 0 bases from V and 2 bases from J; bases unmatched to any gene: 3. CDR3 protein: CASSQEGTSTYEQYF. The CDR3 coding sequence is TGTGCCAGCAGCCAAGAGGGGACTAGTACCTACGAGCAGTACTTC.

CDR3 DNA: TGTGCCAGCAGACGCATACTCGTCGGGAACACTGAAGCTTTCTTT. Its translation is CASRRILVGNTEAFF. The chain uses TRBV21-1 and TRBJ1-1. TRBV21-1 is termed a pseudogene. The CDR3 consists of 15 residues.